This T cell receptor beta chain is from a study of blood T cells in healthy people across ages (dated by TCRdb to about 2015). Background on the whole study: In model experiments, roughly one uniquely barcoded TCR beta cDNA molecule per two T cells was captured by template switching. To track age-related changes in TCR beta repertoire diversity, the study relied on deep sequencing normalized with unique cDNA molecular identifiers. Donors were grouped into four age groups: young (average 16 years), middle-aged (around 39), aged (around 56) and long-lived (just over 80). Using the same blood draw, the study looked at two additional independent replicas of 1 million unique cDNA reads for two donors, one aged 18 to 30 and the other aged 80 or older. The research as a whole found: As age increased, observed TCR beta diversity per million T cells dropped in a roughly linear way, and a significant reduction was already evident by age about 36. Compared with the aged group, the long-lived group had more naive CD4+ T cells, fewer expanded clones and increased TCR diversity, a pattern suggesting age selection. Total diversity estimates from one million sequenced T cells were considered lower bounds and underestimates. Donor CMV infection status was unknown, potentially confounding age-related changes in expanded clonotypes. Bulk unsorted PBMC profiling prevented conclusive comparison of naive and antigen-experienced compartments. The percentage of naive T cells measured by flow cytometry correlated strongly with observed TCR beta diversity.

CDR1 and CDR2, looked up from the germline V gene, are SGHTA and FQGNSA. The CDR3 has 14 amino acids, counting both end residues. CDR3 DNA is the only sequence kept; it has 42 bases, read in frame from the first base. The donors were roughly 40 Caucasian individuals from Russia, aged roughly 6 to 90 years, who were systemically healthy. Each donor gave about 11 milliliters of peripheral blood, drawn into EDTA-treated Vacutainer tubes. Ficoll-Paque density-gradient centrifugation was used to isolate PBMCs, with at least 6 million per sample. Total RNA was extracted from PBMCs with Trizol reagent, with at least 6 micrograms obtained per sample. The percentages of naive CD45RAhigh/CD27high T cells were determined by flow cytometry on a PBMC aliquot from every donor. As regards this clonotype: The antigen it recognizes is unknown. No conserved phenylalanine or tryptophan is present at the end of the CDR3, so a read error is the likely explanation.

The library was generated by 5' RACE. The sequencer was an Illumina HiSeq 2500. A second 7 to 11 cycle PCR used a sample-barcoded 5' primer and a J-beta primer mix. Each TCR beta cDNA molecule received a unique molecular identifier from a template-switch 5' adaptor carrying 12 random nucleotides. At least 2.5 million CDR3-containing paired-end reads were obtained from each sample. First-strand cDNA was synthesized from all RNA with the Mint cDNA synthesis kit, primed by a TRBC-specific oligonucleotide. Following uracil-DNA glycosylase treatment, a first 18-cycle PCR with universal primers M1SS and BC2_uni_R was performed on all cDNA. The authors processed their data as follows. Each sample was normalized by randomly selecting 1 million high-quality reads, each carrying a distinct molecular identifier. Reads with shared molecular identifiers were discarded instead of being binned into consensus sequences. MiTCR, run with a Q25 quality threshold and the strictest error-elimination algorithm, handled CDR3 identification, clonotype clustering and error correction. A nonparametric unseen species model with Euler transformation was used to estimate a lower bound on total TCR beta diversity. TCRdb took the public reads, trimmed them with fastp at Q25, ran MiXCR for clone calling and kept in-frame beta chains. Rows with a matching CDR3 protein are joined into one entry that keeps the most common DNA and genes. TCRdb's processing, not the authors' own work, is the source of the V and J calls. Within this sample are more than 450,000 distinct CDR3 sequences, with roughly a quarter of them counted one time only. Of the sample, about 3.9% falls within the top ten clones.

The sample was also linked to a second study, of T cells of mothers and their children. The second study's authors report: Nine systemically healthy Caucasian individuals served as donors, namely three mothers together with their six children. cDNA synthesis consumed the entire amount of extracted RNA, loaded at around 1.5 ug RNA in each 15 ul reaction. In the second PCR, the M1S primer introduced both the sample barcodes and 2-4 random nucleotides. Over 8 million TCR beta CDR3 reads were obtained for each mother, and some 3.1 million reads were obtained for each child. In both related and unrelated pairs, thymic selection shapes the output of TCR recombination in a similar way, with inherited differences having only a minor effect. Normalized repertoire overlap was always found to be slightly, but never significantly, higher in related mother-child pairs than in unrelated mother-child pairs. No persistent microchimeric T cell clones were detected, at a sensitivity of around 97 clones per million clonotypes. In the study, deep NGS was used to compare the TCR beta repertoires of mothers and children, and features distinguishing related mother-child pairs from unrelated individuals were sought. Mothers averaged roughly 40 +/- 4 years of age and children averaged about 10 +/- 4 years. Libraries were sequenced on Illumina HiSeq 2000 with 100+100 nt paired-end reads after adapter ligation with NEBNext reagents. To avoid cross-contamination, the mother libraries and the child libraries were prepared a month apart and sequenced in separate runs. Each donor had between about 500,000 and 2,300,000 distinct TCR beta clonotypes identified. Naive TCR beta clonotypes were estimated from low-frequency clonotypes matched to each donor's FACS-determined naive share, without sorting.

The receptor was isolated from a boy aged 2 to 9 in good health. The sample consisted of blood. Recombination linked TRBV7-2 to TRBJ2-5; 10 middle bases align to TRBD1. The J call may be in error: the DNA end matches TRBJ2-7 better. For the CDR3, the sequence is CASSFGTGAYEQYS. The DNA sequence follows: TGTGCCAGCAGCTTCGGGACAGGGGCCTACGAGCAGTACTCC.